These 21 T cell receptor beta chains were sequenced from one sample in a study of breast tumors, draining lymph nodes, adjacent tissues listed by TCRdb under 2016. Lymph node samples came from the axillary draining lymph nodes of breast cancer patients. Libraries came from multiplex PCR. The reads were generated on an Illumina HiSeq 2000. TCRdb reworked the public reads: Q25 trimming with fastp, MiXCR clone assembly, productive beta chains retained. Every distinct CDR3 protein forms one entry, paired with its most common genes and DNA. This sample holds around 120,000 distinct CDR3 sequences; just under 20% were observed only once. About 3.5% of the sample belongs to the ten largest clones. The sequencing input was axillary lymph node tissue. The receptors stem from a female donor with breast cancer. Some clones in this sample may be carry-over from other donors' samples.

Many counts were recorded for this clonotype. The chain recombines TRBV6-5 with TRBJ2-7; tentative D call: TRBD2 (5 bases). In germline, CDR1 is MNHEY, CDR2 SVGAGI. This CDR3 contains 17 residues. V was trimmed by 0 bases and J by 3 bases, leaving 18 bases between them. CDR3 residues: CASSYSRKRELNYEQYF. CDR3 bases: TGTGCCAGCAGTTACTCGAGGAAGAGGGAGTTAAACTACGAGCAGTACTTC.

This clonotype was recorded at least ten times. The chain has TRBV29-1 and TRBJ1-4; 11 nucleotides agree with TRBD1. V lost 3 bases to trimming and J lost 6 bases; unmatched junction nucleotides: 0. The germline CDR1 and CDR2 sequences are SQVTM and ANQGSEA. This CDR3 comprises 13 residues. DNA for the CDR3: TGCAGCGTTGAGGGACAGGGGGATGAAAAACTGTTTTTT. This sequence encodes CSVEGQGDEKLFF.

This clonotype appeared many times. The genes are TRBV20-1 and TRBJ2-5; D might be TRBD2 (5 bases). The germline V and J ends were trimmed by 2 bases and 3 bases, with 10 bases remaining between them. The CDR3 length is 13 residues. Per germline, CDR1 DFQATT and CDR2 SNEGSKA (reference sequence). DNA for the CDR3: TGCAGTGCTAGAAGCGTTAGCGAAGAGACCCAGTACTTC. It codes for CSARSVSEETQYF.

This clonotype was seen ten or more times. V gene TRBV29-1 combines with J gene TRBJ2-1, with 11 bases lining up with TRBD2. This CDR3 region has 13 residues. CDR1 is SQVTM, CDR2 ANQGSEA, per germline. The V and J ends lost 5 bases and 5 bases, in that order; junction bases with no gene match: 2. CDR3 nucleotides: TGCAGCGTTTTTAGCGGGGGGGACAATGAGCAGTTCTTC. The encoded protein is CSVFSGGDNEQFF.

This clonotype was observed many times. The rearrangement uses TRBV6-1 and TRBJ2-7; 8 nucleotides match TRBD1. The germline V gene has CDR1 MNHNS and CDR2 SASEGT. The CDR3 contains 15 residues. V shed 2 bases and J 1 base; nucleotides not matched to a gene: 4. CDR3 region: CASSEWGQASYEQYF. For the CDR3, the DNA is TGTGCCAGCAGTGAATGGGGACAGGCATCCTACGAGCAGTACTTC.

The sample holds many counts of this clonotype. V gene TRBV18 combines with J gene TRBJ2-1, with 7 bases fitting TRBD1. Germline assignment: CDR1 KGHSH and CDR2 LQKENI. The CDR3 extends over 13 amino acids. V dropped 3 bases and J dropped 8; count of bases not matched to a gene: 4. CDR3: CASSPRGGYEQFF. The CDR3 nucleotides are TGTGCCAGCTCACCGCGAGGGGGCTATGAGCAGTTCTTC.

This clonotype was seen ten or more times. The chain links TRBV4-2 to TRBJ2-2; maybe TRBD2 (5 bases). Germline loops: CDR1 LGHNA, CDR2 YNFKEQ. Between the trimmed V and J ends, which lost 0 bases and 9 bases, there was a span of 20 bases. The CDR3 is made up of 17 amino acids. The CDR3 sequence: CASSQDWSGPHLRELFF. The CDR3, as DNA: TGTGCCAGCAGCCAAGATTGGAGCGGCCCCCACCTCAGGGAGCTGTTTTTT.

This clonotype has at least ten counts. The CDR3 sequence: CASSSSFGNQPQHF. The DNA of the CDR3 is TGTGCCAGCAGTTCGTCCTTCGGCAATCAGCCCCAGCATTTT. This sequence joins TRBV12-3 or TRBV12-4 and TRBJ1-5; D ambiguous. This CDR3 has 14 residues. Between the trimmed V and J ends, which lost 4 bases and 2 bases, there was a span of 9 bases.

Many counts were recorded for this clonotype. The V gene is TRBV7-6, the J gene TRBJ2-7; TRBD2 matches 7 bases. The CDR3 consists of 15 residues. Per germline, CDR1 SGHVS and CDR2 FNYEAQ. The junction had 7 bases not matched to a gene; V was cut back by 4 bases and J by 1 base. CDR3 coding DNA: TGTGCCAGCAGCTCTCAATCGGGGGGTTCCTACGAGCAGTACTTC. Residues: CASSSQSGGSYEQYF.

Many counts were recorded for this clonotype. The gene calls are TRBV7-2 and TRBJ2-5, with 9 bases fitting TRBD1. The junction had 4 bases not matched to a gene; V was cut back by 4 bases and J by 1 base. The CDR3 has 15 amino acids. The germline V gene has CDR1 SGHTA and CDR2 FQGNSA. The CDR3 DNA sequence: TGTGCCAGCAGCTGGGACAGGGCCCTCCAAGAGACCCAGTACTTC. Translated, it gives CASSWDRALQETQYF.

This clonotype was seen at least ten times. The chain combines TRBV24-1 with TRBJ1-2; 7 bases line up with TRBD1. The V segment lost 4 bases and the J segment 11 bases; nucleotides outside the gene matches: 15. Germline CDR1 KGHDR, CDR2 SFDVKD. The CDR3 consists of 15 residues. CDR3 sequence: CATSDPGTEQPGYTF. The CDR3 coding sequence is TGTGCCACCAGTGACCCCGGGACAGAACAACCTGGGTACACCTTC.

This clonotype was counted ten times or more. The V and J genes are TRBV16 and TRBJ1-6; possibly TRBD1 for D (6 bases). The CDR3 consists of 15 residues. From germline, CDR1 is KGHSY and CDR2 FQNENV. V lost 4 bases and J lost 5, with 12 bases in between. The DNA of the CDR3 is TGTGCCAGCAGCCCCAGACAGGTGGATAATTCACCCCTCCACTTT. This codes for CASSPRQVDNSPLHF.

This clonotype occurred many times. J is TRBJ2-7 and V is TRBV5-1; the match to TRBD2 covers 10 bases. This CDR3 is built from 15 residues. V was pared by 0 bases and J by 6 bases, with 6 bases of the junction left unmatched. Germline CDR1 and CDR2: SGHRS and YFSETQ. CDR3: CASSLVVGTSAEQYF. The DNA of the CDR3 is TGCGCCAGCAGCTTGGTTGTGGGGACTAGCGCCGAGCAGTACTTC.

In its sample, this clonotype was seen many times. The genes are TRBV12-3 or TRBV12-4 and TRBJ1-2; D is unclear. V was cut by 2 bases and J by 5 bases, with 3 bases left in between. The length of the CDR3 is 11 residues. The CDR3 here is CASSLNYGYTF. Written as DNA, the CDR3 is TGTGCCAGCAGTTTAAATTATGGCTACACCTTC.

A few counts support this clonotype. The CDR3: CASSQTAGPGAGELFF. The CDR3 DNA sequence: TGTGCCAGCAGCCAGACGGCGGGGCCTGGGGCCGGGGAGCTGTTTTTT. This sequence joins TRBV11-3 and TRBJ2-2, with D perhaps TRBD2 (6 bases). The CDR3 runs 16 residues. Trimming pared 5 bases from V and 6 bases from J, leaving 19 bases between. CDR1 and CDR2 (germline): SGHNT, YENEEA.

The J gene is TRBJ2-1, the V gene TRBV6-2 or TRBV6-3; 8 bases line up with TRBD2. The V and J ends lost 5 bases and 4 bases, in that order; junction bases with no gene match: 13. The germline CDR1 and CDR2 sequences are MNHEY and SVGEGT. The CDR3 length is 17 residues. For the CDR3, the DNA is TGTGCCAGCAGTCGTTTTCCTAACGGGAGGGCTTACAATGAGCAGTTCTTC. This codes for CASSRFPNGRAYNEQFF.

This clonotype was detected many times. This chain connects TRBV2 to TRBJ2-1, with 7 bases fitting TRBD2. The ends lost 4 bases at V and 8 bases at J; junction bases unmatched: 5. Looked up from germline, CDR1 is SNHLY and CDR2 is FYNNEI. This CDR3 contains 13 residues. In nucleotides, the CDR3 is TGTGCCAGCAGTGTGTCAGCGGGGCATGAGCAGTTCTTC. It specifies CASSVSAGHEQFF.

This clonotype was recorded at least ten times. The chain links TRBV2 to TRBJ2-3, with 8 bases that match TRBD2. Germline V gene sequence: CDR1 SNHLY, CDR2 FYNNEI. The CDR3 has 17 residues. Losses at the gene ends were 3 bases for V and 2 bases for J; bases not matched to a gene: 10. CDR3 DNA: TGTGCCAGCAGTGAGCCCCTGACTAGCGAATTCACAGATACGCAGTATTTT. This gives the protein CASSEPLTSEFTDTQYF. Based on the CDR3 plus reference TRBV2 and TRBJ2-3, the full variable domain is EPEVTQTPSHQVTQMGQEVILRCVPISNHLYFYWYRQILGQKVEFLVSFYNNEISEKSEIFDDQFSVERPDGSNFTLKIRSTKLEDSAMYFCASSEPLTSEFTDTQYFGPGTRLTVL.

Of note for this clonotype: This may be a read error: a much more frequent sequence differs by one nucleotide. The V and J genes are TRBV27 and TRBJ1-2; 10 bases are a match to TRBD1. The V gene's germline CDR1 is MNHEY and CDR2 SMNVEV (reference sequence). This CDR3 comprises 15 residues. DNA of the CDR3: TGTGCCAGCAGTTGGGGGGACAGGGGAAGTCGAGGCTGCACCTTC. It yields the protein CASSWGDRGSRGCTF.

This clonotype was counted many times. The J gene is TRBJ2-7, the V gene TRBV28; D ambiguous. Germline assignment: CDR1 MDHEN and CDR2 SYDVKM. There are 16 residues in the CDR3. The V gene lost 4 bases and the J gene lost 3 bases, with 19 bases spanning the gap. The CDR3 DNA sequence: TGTGCCAGCAGTTATACAGCCATCCTAAAAGTCTACGAGCAGTACTTC. It codes for CASSYTAILKVYEQYF.

This clonotype has ten or more counts. The V and J genes are TRBV7-3 and TRBJ2-7; 7 nucleotides agree with TRBD2. The trim removed 5 bases at V and 7 bases at J, leaving 8 bases unmatched. Germline loops: CDR1 SGHTA, CDR2 FQGTGA. The CDR3 sequence is 13 residues long. The CDR3 sequence: CASSVILGGEQYF. The DNA of the CDR3 is TGTGCCAGCAGCGTTATACTGGGAGGGGAGCAGTACTTC.